One sample yielded the 15 T cell receptor beta chains listed below, sequenced in a study of a mutant IDH1 vaccine in newly diagnosed glioma. As for time point: baseline, week 1 (first vaccination visit). Treatment of the sample: pre-vaccination baseline after standard-of-care therapy. Some clones are missing from TCRdb's copy, which holds only in-frame ones; the method was immunoSEQ multiplex PCR. The table records around 56,000 clones, 75% to 95% of them present only once. The sample consisted of PBMCs, taken from a glioma patient treated with radiotherapy, temozolomide or both. The receptors shown here come from a man aged 45-65 years with glioma.

V gene TRBV4-2 combines with J gene TRBJ2-1; TRBD1 or TRBD2 may be the D gene (6 bases each). Trimming took 4 bases from V and 6 from J, leaving 19 bases between them. In germline, CDR1 is LGHNA, CDR2 YNFKEQ. This CDR3 spans 16 amino acids. CDR3 sequence reads: CASSPLGGSGINEQFF. CDR3 nucleotide sequence: TGTGCCAGCAGCCCCTTAGGGGGGTCTGGGATCAATGAGCAGTTCTTC.

The chain recombines TRBV28 with TRBJ2-6; 8 positions agree with TRBD1. This CDR3 has 17 residues. In germline, CDR1 is MDHEN, CDR2 SYDVKM. J was trimmed by 0 bases and V by 4 bases; bases with no gene match: 5. CDR3 coding DNA: TGTGCCAGCAGTTCCGGGACAGGAAACTCTGGGGCCAACGTCCTGACTTTC. It yields the protein CASSSGTGNSGANVLTF.

This clone was detected once. The rearrangement links TRBV6-1 to TRBJ1-2; D is possibly TRBD1 (5 bases). The CDR3 has 15 residues. The V and J ends lost 2 bases and 0 bases respectively, with 10 bases between them. Germline V gene lookup returns CDR1 MNHNS and CDR2 SASEGT. The CDR3 DNA follows: TGTGCCAGCAGTGAATATAGGGACTCTAACTATGGCTACACCTTC. Protein product: CASSEYRDSNYGYTF.

The chain is built from TRBV9 and TRBJ2-3; D remains unclear. The germline CDR1 and CDR2 sequences are SGDLS and YYNGEE. V was trimmed by 0 bases and J by 2 bases, leaving 4 bases between them. This CDR3 comprises 13 residues. CDR3 region: CASSVGPTDTQYF. As DNA, the CDR3 is TGTGCCAGCAGCGTAGGCCCCACAGATACGCAGTATTTT.

This chain uses TRBV7-3 with TRBJ2-3, with D perhaps assigned TRBD1 or TRBD2 (5 bases each). V was clipped by 0 bases and J by 2 bases, with 9 bases between them. The length of the CDR3 is 15 residues. Germline lookup yields CDR1 SGHTA and CDR2 FQGTGA. The CDR3, as DNA: TGTGCCAGCAGCTTAACCCCGGGACCCACAGATACGCAGTATTTT. It translates to CASSLTPGPTDTQYF.

The genes are TRBV4-2 and TRBJ2-1; D remains unclear. V was clipped by 0 bases and J by 0 bases, with 6 bases between them. Looked up from germline, CDR1 is LGHNA and CDR2 is YNFKEQ. The CDR3 runs to 15 residues. The CDR3 protein is CASSQDSASYNEQFF. CDR3 nucleotide sequence: TGTGCCAGCAGCCAAGACAGCGCCTCCTACAATGAGCAGTTCTTC.

This clone was seen only once. The CDR3 spells CASSLLNSLRGSPLHF. CDR3 DNA: TGTGCCAGCAGCTTATTGAACAGCCTAAGGGGGTCACCCCTCCACTTT. V gene TRBV11-2 combines with J gene TRBJ1-6, with D possibly being TRBD1 (6 bases). V lost 2 bases and J 10 bases, leaving 18 bases between the germline ends. CDR3 length: 16 amino acids. Germline CDR1 reads SGHAT; CDR2 reads FQNNGV.

DNA for the CDR3: TGTGCCAGCAGTTCGGCTAGCGGGAGATACAATGAGCAGTTCTTC. It codes for CASSSASGRYNEQFF. V gene TRBV6-1 combines with J gene TRBJ2-1; 10 positions agree with TRBD2. Germline CDR1 MNHNS, CDR2 SASEGT. The ends lost 5 bases at V and 4 bases at J; junction bases unmatched: 5. This CDR3 has 15 residues.

V is TRBV29-1 and J is TRBJ2-7; the D gene is possibly TRBD1 (6 bases). The V end lost 6 bases, the J end lost 2 bases, and 29 bases lay between the germline ends. CDR1 is SQVTM and CDR2 is ANQGSEA in the germline V gene. CDR3 length: 18 amino acids. The CDR3 region has the DNA TGCAGCGTACCCCTCAGGGGTGTACTAGGGTTAAGCCCCTACGAGCAGTACTTC. Translation: CSVPLRGVLGLSPYEQYF.

This rearrangement joins TRBV19 to TRBJ2-7; 10 bases map to TRBD1. Trimming cost V 6 bases and J 4 bases; bases outside gene matches: 6. Germline V lookup: CDR1 LNHDA, CDR2 SQIVND (reference sequence). The CDR3 contains 14 residues. The CDR3 DNA sequence: TGTGCCAGTAGCCGACAGGGGGCAGTGTACGAGCAGTACTTC. Its protein is CASSRQGAVYEQYF.

This chain uses TRBV6-5 with TRBJ1-1, with a tentative D call TRBD1 (6 bases). This CDR3 region has 13 residues. Trimming left V 8 bases short and J 1 base short, with 11 bases between. The germline gives CDR1 MNHEY, CDR2 SVGAGI. CDR3 nucleotides: TGTGCCAGCGCGGACAGAGAGAACACTGAAGCTTTCTTT. It is translated as CASADRENTEAFF.

This clone came up a few times. The V gene is TRBV5-1, the J gene TRBJ2-5; TRBD2 is a possible D gene (5 bases). The CDR3 has 14 amino acids. Per germline, CDR1 SGHRS and CDR2 YFSETQ. V was trimmed by 4 bases and J by 7 bases, leaving 17 bases between them. The CDR3 here is CASSPGISKGTQYF. The CDR3 region has the DNA TGCGCCAGCAGCCCGGGAATCTCTAAAGGGACCCAGTACTTC.

Only a few counts were recorded for this clone. The V and J genes are TRBV4-3 and TRBJ1-1; possibly TRBD1 for D (5 bases). The CDR3 covers 14 residues. Germline CDR1 is LGHNA and CDR2 is YSLEER. The V and J ends lost 1 base and 3 bases respectively, with 9 bases between them. The CDR3 DNA reads TGCGCCAGCAGCCAAGGGGGGGGACACACTGAAGCTTTCTTT. It is translated as CASSQGGGHTEAFF.

In its sample, this clone was seen a few times. The J gene is TRBJ2-3, the V gene TRBV6-5; TRBD2 matches at 7 bases. The CDR3 is 15 residues long. Germline assignment: CDR1 MNHEY and CDR2 SVGAGI. V lost 7 bases and J lost 3; bases outside the gene matches: 10. CDR3 amino acids: CASTKGGSGTDTQYF. In nucleotides, the CDR3 is TGTGCCAGCACTAAAGGCGGGAGTGGGACAGATACGCAGTATTTT.

This chain connects TRBV5-1 to TRBJ2-1; 10 nucleotides agree with TRBD1. With 3 bases clipped from V and 3 bases from J, the junction kept 12 bases outside the gene matches. Germline CDR1 is SGHRS and CDR2 is YFSETQ. This CDR3 has 18 amino acids. CDR3 in DNA: TGCGCCAGCAGCTCCAATGCACCCGGGACAGGGGTCTACAATGAGCAGTTCTTC. This gives the protein CASSSNAPGTGVYNEQFF.